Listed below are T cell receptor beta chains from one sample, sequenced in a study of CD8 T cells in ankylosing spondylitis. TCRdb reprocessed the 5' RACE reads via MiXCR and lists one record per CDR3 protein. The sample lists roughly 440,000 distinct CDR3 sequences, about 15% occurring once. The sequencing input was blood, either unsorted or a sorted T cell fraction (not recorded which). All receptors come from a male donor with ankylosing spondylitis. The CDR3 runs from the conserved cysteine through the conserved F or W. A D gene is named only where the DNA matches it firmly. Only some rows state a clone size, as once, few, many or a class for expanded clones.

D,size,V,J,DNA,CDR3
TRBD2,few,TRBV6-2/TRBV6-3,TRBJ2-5,TGTGCCAGCAGTCGGACTAGCAAGGAGACCCAGTACTTC,CASSRTSKETQYF
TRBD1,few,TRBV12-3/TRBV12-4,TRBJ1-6,TGTGCCAGCAGTTGGGACAGGGTAGATTCACCCCTCCACTTT,CASSWDRVDSPLHF
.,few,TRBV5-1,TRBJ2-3,TGCGCCAGCAGCATCACCACAGATACGCAGTATTTT,CASSITTDTQYF
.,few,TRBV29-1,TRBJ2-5,TGCAGCGGGCTGTTGTCAGAGACCCAGTACTTC,CSGLLSETQYF
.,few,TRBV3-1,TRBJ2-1,TGTGCCAGCAGACAGGAAGGAATCTACAATGAGCAGTTCTTC,CASRQEGIYNEQFF
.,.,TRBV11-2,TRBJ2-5,TGTGCCAGCAGCTTAGAGTCAACGAGGGGTGCATGGGAGACCCAGTACTTC,CASSLESTRGAWETQYF
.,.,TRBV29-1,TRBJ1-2,TGCAGCGTTGAAGGGTGGCAGGGCGTCTATGGCTACACCTTC,CSVEGWQGVYGYTF
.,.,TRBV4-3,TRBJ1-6,TGCGCCAGCAGCCCCCAAGGGGGAACGCACGGGAATAATTCACCCCTCCACTTT,CASSPQGGTHGNNSPLHF
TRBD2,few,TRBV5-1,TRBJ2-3,TGCGCCACCAAGACTAGCGTAACCACAGATACGCAGTATTTT,CATKTSVTTDTQYF
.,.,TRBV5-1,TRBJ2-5,TGCGCCAGCAGCTTGGCCGCCGCAGGAGAGACCCAGTACTTC,CASSLAAAGETQYF
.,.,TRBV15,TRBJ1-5,TGTGCCACCAGCAGAGATTCTTTGGTAAATCAGCCCCAGCATTTT,CATSRDSLVNQPQHF
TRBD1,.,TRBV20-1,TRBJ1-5,TGCAGTGCTAGAGATGAAAGGACAGGGCGAAACAATCAGCCCCAGCATTTT,CSARDERTGRNNQPQHF
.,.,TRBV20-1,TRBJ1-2,TGCAGTGCTACGGGTTCACCAGGGGCCCGGGCCTATGGCTACACCTTC,CSATGSPGARAYGYTF
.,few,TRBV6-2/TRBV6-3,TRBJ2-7,TGTGCCAGCACCCTTAACTCCTACGAGCAGTACTTC,CASTLNSYEQYF
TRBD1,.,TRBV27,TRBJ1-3,TGTGCCAGCAGCCAGATTCCGGGACAGGGGAACACCATATATTTT,CASSQIPGQGNTIYF
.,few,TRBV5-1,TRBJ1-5,TGCGCCAGCAGCCCGGGACTGCATAATCAGCCCCAGCATTTT,CASSPGLHNQPQHF
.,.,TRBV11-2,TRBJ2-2,TGTGCCAGCAGCTCACCCTGGAGGGGGGACGGGGAGCTGTTTTTT,CASSSPWRGDGELFF
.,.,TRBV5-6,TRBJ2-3,TGTGCCAGCAGCTTCAGTGCGAAAGGCACAGATACGCAGTATTTT,CASSFSAKGTDTQYF
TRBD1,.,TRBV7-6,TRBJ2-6,TGTGCCAGCAGCTTGACAGGGTTGAATGGGGCCAACGTCCTGACTTTC,CASSLTGLNGANVLTF
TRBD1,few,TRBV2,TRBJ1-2,TGTGCCAGCAGGCCGGGGACAGGGGCTGGCTACACCTTC,CASRPGTGAGYTF
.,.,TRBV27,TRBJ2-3,TGTGCCAGCATCCGGTCGGGCACAGATACGCTGTATTTT,CASIRSGTDTLYF
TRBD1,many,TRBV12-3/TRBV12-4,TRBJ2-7,TGTGCCAGCAGGATAACAGGGGGAAAAAGCTACGAGCAGTACTTC,CASRITGGKSYEQYF
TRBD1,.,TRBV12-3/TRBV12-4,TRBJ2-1,TGTGCCAGCAGAAAGGGACAGGAGGGCGATGAGCAGTTCTTC,CASRKGQEGDEQFF
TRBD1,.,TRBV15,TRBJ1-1,TGTGCCACCAGCGGTCCCTCGACACATCAGACAGGGGGCTACACTGAAGCTTTCTTT,CATSGPSTHQTGGYTEAFF
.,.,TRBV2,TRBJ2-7,TGTGCCAGCGCTGTATCACGCTACGAGCAGTACTTC,CASAVSRYEQYF
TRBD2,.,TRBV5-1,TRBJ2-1,TGCGCCAGCAGCTCCCCTCTAGCGGGAGATAGCCCATACAATGAGCAGTTCTTC,CASSSPLAGDSPYNEQFF
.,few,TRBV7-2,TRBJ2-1,TGTGCCAGCAGCATCCTCCCGGGACTCCTCAATGAGCAGTTCTTC,CASSILPGLLNEQFF
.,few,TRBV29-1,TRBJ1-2,TGCAGCGTTGGGGACGGTAACTATGGCTACACCTTC,CSVGDGNYGYTF
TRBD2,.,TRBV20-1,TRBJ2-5,TGCAGTGCAATCACCTTAGCGGGAGGGCCAGGGGAGACCCAGTACTTC,CSAITLAGGPGETQYF
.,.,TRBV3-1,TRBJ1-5,TGTGCCACCAGCCGAGAAGGAGGGTGGAGGCAGCCCCAGCATTTT,CATSREGGWRQPQHF
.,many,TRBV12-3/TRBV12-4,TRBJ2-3,TGTGCCAGCAATTTGGGTCTTCACACAGATACGCAGTATTTT,CASNLGLHTDTQYF
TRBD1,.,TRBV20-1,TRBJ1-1,TGCAGTGCTAGGGGCCCGACAGGGCCTGAAGCTTTCTTT,CSARGPTGPEAFF
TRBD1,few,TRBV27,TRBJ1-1,TGTGCCAGCAGTCCCCGACAGGGGCACACTGAAGCTTTCTTT,CASSPRQGHTEAFF
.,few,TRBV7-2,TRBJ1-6,TGTGCCAGCAGCTTAGAGGGTCAGGTTAATTCACCCCTCCACTTT,CASSLEGQVNSPLHF
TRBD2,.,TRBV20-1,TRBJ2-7,TGCAGTGCTAGAGTCGGGACTAGCGGGGGTTGGGAGCAGTACTTC,CSARVGTSGGWEQYF
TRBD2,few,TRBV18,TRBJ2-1,TGTGCCAGCGCACCGGGACTAGCGGGGGCCTCCGCCTACAATGAGCAGTTCTTC,CASAPGLAGASAYNEQFF